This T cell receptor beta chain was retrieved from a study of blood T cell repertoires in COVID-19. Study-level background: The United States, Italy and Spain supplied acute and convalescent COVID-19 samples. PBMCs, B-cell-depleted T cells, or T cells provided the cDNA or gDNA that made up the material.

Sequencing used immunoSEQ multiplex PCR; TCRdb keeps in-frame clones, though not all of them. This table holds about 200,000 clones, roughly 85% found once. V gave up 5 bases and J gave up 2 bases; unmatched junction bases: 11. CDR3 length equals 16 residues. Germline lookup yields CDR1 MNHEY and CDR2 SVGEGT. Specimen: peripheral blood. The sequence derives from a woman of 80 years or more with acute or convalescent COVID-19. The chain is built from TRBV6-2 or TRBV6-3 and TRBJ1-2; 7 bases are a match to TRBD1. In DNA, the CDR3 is TGTGCCAGCAGTACCCGAGGGAAGACAGGGAACTATGGCTACACCTTC. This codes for CASSTRGKTGNYGYTF.